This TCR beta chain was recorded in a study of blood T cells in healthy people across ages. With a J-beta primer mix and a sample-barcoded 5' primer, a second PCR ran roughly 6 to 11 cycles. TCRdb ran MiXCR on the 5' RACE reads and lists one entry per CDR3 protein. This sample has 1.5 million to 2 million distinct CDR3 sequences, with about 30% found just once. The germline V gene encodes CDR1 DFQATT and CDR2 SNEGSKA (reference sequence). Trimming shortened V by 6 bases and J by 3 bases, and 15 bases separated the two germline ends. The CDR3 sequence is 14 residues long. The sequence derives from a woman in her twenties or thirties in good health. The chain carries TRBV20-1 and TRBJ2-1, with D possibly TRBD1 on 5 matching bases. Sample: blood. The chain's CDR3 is CSAPTLDSYNEQFF. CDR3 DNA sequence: TGCAGTGCCCCTACCCTCGACAGCTACAATGAGCAGTTCTTC.